Listed below are T cell receptor beta chains from one sample, sequenced in a study of naive and memory T cell subsets. TCRdb reprocessed the 5' RACE reads via MiXCR and lists one record per CDR3 protein. Found here are about 48,000 distinct CDR3 sequences, 4.7% of them singletons; the top ten hold around 0.8%. These receptors originate from a female donor in good health. Both conserved end residues are part of each CDR3. Each record gives: D gene, J gene, CDR3 length, V gene, clone size, CDR3 protein, CDR3 DNA. A D gene is named only where the DNA matches it firmly. Not every row has a clone size; where given, it reads once, few, many or a size class.

- TRBJ1-5 14 TRBV2 - CASRRTYSNQPQHF TGTGCCAGCAGACGGACCTATAGCAATCAGCCCCAGCATTTT
- TRBJ2-2 11 TRBV28 many CASSLRGELFF TGTGCCAGCAGTCTGCGCGGGGAGCTGTTTTTT
- TRBJ2-7 16 TRBV5-1 few CASSPSGPGDFYEQYF TGCGCCAGCAGCCCCTCCGGCCCGGGGGATTTCTACGAGCAGTACTTC
- TRBJ1-1 10 TRBV29-1 many CSGRNTEAFF TGCAGCGGACGGAACACTGAAGCTTTCTTT
- TRBJ2-7 14 TRBV12-3/TRBV12-4 many CASSLAGVSYEQYF TGTGCCAGCAGTTTAGCGGGAGTGTCCTACGAGCAGTACTTC
- TRBJ2-1 14 TRBV7-9 many CASSAPPTYNEQFF TGTGCCAGCAGCGCCCCGCCGACCTACAATGAGCAGTTCTTC
- TRBJ2-2 14 TRBV5-1 many CASSSDPTTGELFF TGCGCCAGCAGCTCGGACCCAACCACCGGGGAGCTGTTTTTT
TRBD1 TRBJ2-3 17 TRBV4-3 many CASSQAGQGADTDTQYF TGCGCCAGCAGCCAGGCGGGACAGGGGGCTGACACAGATACGCAGTATTTT
- TRBJ2-6 14 TRBV3-1 few CASSQGSGANVLTF TGTGCCAGCAGTCAGGGCTCCGGGGCCAACGTCCTGACTTTC
- TRBJ1-2 11 TRBV30 many CAWSVQGGETF TGTGCCTGGAGTGTACAGGGTGGGGAAACCTTC
- TRBJ2-2 17 TRBV7-6 - CASSLQGGRANTGELFF TGTGCCAGCAGCTTACAAGGAGGCAGGGCAAACACCGGGGAGCTGTTTTTT
- TRBJ1-2 17 TRBV30 many CAWSAHLVRGPFYGYTF TGTGCCTGGAGTGCCCACTTGGTCAGGGGACCATTCTATGGCTACACCTTC
TRBD2 TRBJ2-1 15 TRBV24-1 many CATSGVLADSNEQFF TGTGCCACCAGTGGCGTCCTAGCGGATTCCAATGAGCAGTTCTTC
TRBD1 TRBJ2-6 18 TRBV12-3/TRBV12-4 many CASRGERTGANGANVLTF TGTGCCAGCAGGGGGGAGAGGACAGGGGCGAATGGGGCCAACGTCCTGACTTTC
- TRBJ2-2 11 TRBV5-4 few CASSPDIKAFF TGTGCCAGCAGCCCAGATATCAAGGCCTTTTTT
- TRBJ1-1 14 TRBV3-1 many CASSQLTGNTEAFF TGTGCCAGCAGCCAATTGACAGGGAACACTGAAGCTTTCTTT
TRBD2 TRBJ2-1 16 TRBV13 many CASSLDLAGPGNEQFF TGTGCCAGCAGCTTGGACCTAGCGGGGCCGGGGAATGAGCAGTTCTTC
- TRBJ2-3 14 TRBV11-2 many CASSLDTRTDTQYF TGTGCCAGCAGCTTAGATACTAGAACAGATACGCAGTATTTT
- TRBJ1-5 12 TRBV29-1 many CSVGTGPSAQHF TGCAGCGTTGGAACAGGTCCTTCGGCCCAGCATTTT
TRBD1 TRBJ2-1 14 TRBV5-1 many CASSLGQGYNEQFF TGCGCCAGCAGCTTGGGACAGGGGTACAATGAGCAGTTCTTC
- TRBJ1-3 16 TRBV25-1 few CASSDWRGVQGNTIYF TGTGCCAGCAGTGATTGGAGGGGAGTGCAAGGAAACACCATATATTTT
- TRBJ2-7 12 TRBV3-1 many CASSQVRGEQYF TGTGCCAGCAGCCAGGTACGGGGCGAGCAGTACTTC
TRBD1 TRBJ2-1 14 TRBV25-1 many CASSAPRGRDEQFF TGTGCCAGCAGTGCCCCCAGGGGGCGCGATGAGCAGTTCTTC
- TRBJ1-4 12 TRBV6-2/TRBV6-3 many CASFGADEKLFF TGTGCCAGCTTCGGTGCTGATGAAAAACTGTTTTTT
TRBD1 TRBJ2-7 15 TRBV10-3 few CAISERGTGSYEQYF TGTGCCATCAGTGAGAGGGGGACAGGGAGCTACGAGCAGTACTTC
TRBD2 TRBJ2-1 16 TRBV4-2 many CASSHSGTSNDNEQFF TGTGCCAGCAGCCATTCTGGGACTAGCAATGACAATGAGCAGTTCTTC
- TRBJ2-3 16 TRBV14 many CASSQDTRLFTDTQYF TGTGCCAGCAGCCAAGATACGCGGCTCTTCACAGATACGCAGTATTTT
TRBD1 TRBJ2-7 11 TRBV19 few CAEGQSYEQYF TGTGCCGAGGGACAGTCCTACGAGCAGTACTTC
- TRBJ2-7 11 TRBV10-1 many CASSEGVGQYF TGCGCCAGCAGTGAAGGCGTGGGGCAGTACTTC
- TRBJ2-1 13 TRBV29-1 many CSAWSVSYNEQFF TGCAGCGCCTGGAGTGTCTCCTACAATGAGCAGTTCTTC
TRBD1 TRBJ1-1 14 TRBV27 many CASSLSGQGLQAFF TGTGCCAGCAGTTTATCCGGACAGGGACTTCAAGCTTTCTTT
- TRBJ1-1 15 TRBV6-6 many CASSSLPTEPREAFF TGTGCCAGCAGTTCCCTGCCTACCGAGCCCCGAGAAGCTTTCTTT
- TRBJ2-1 14 TRBV4-1 - CASRVGDVNNEQFF TGCGCCAGCAGAGTGGGGGACGTAAACAATGAGCAGTTCTTC
- TRBJ2-1 14 TRBV20-1 many CSAQRSGTYNEQFF TGCAGTGCCCAACGAAGCGGAACCTACAATGAGCAGTTCTTC
- TRBJ2-7 13 TRBV20-1 many CSTRTGLRDEQYF TGCAGTACCCGAACAGGGTTGCGAGACGAGCAGTACTTC
TRBD1 TRBJ2-4 15 TRBV5-1 many CASSLATGGKNIQYF TGCGCCAGCAGCTTGGCCACAGGGGGCAAAAACATTCAGTACTTC
- TRBJ1-2 14 TRBV27 many CASSLARQNYGYTF TGTGCCAGCAGTTTGGCTCGACAGAACTATGGCTACACCTTC
- TRBJ2-6 22 TRBV5-6 many CASSLVSAVRGGLLSGANVLTF TGTGCCAGCAGCTTGGTTTCGGCTGTCAGGGGCGGATTATTGTCTGGGGCCAACGTCCTGACTTTC
TRBD2 TRBJ2-1 15 TRBV6-4 medium-sized CASSDLAGAYNEQFF TGTGCCAGCAGTGACTTAGCGGGAGCCTACAATGAGCAGTTCTTC
- TRBJ2-7 14 TRBV5-1 - CASSLETGVVEQYF TGCGCCAGCAGCTTGGAAACGGGGGTCGTTGAGCAGTACTTC
- TRBJ2-3 16 TRBV6-5 - CASSARPPRPTDTQYF TGTGCCAGCAGTGCCCGCCCCCCCCGCCCCACAGATACGCAGTATTTT
- TRBJ2-3 14 TRBV6-4 many CASSEEASTDTQYF TGTGCCAGCAGTGAGGAGGCTAGCACAGATACGCAGTATTTT
TRBD2 TRBJ2-5 11 TRBV20-1 many CSAGRGETQYF TGCAGTGCCGGGCGGGGGGAGACCCAGTACTTC
TRBD1 TRBJ1-1 16 TRBV19 many CASSSRQGAMNTEAFF TGTGCCAGTAGTTCCAGACAGGGGGCGATGAACACTGAAGCTTTCTTT
TRBD2 TRBJ2-1 18 TRBV5-1 many CASSLMAVPGLVVHEQFF TGCGCCAGCAGCTTGATGGCAGTACCGGGACTAGTGGTCCATGAGCAGTTCTTC
- TRBJ1-6 13 TRBV12-3/TRBV12-4 many CASSYRQNSPLHF TGTGCCAGCAGCTATAGACAGAATTCACCCCTCCACTTT
- TRBJ1-3 12 TRBV12-5 - CASGLPGNTIYF TGTGCTAGTGGTTTGCCTGGAAACACCATATATTTT
TRBD1 TRBJ1-5 15 TRBV19 many CASSAGGQPNQPQHF TGTGCCAGTAGTGCCGGGGGACAGCCCAATCAGCCCCAGCATTTT
- TRBJ1-5 14 TRBV5-5 many CASSPREVAQPQHF TGTGCCAGCAGCCCGCGGGAGGTAGCTCAGCCCCAGCATTTT
- TRBJ2-6 9 TRBV28 many CASSSPLTF TGTGCCAGCAGTTCCCCCCTGACTTTC
TRBD2 TRBJ2-3 15 TRBV15 few CATSKWTSGTDTQYF TGTGCCACCAGCAAATGGACTAGCGGCACAGATACGCAGTATTTT
TRBD2 TRBJ2-1 14 TRBV6-2/TRBV6-3 many CASRLAGGRGEQFF TGTGCCAGCAGACTAGCGGGAGGAAGAGGTGAGCAGTTCTTC